The 15 T cell receptor beta chains given below trace back to one sample, sequenced in a study of T cells in Graves' hyperthyroidism and ophthalmopathy. There were TCR beta CDR3 regions amplified from RNA transcripts. A set of HTBI primers served as the primers for a first-round RT-PCR of the TCR CDR3. TCRdb redid the calling of the multiplex PCR reads with MiXCR, one entry per CDR3 protein. The table shows approximately 430,000 distinct CDR3 sequences, with around 15% occurring only once. Sequenced material: blood. These receptors were collected from a man aged 18 to 35 with Graves' ophthalmopathy.

This clonotype was detected many times. The rearrangement joins TRBV2 to TRBJ2-5; D is unclear. CDR1 is SNHLY, CDR2 FYNNEI, per germline. V was pared by 7 bases and J by 2 bases, with 11 bases between. The CDR3 has 13 amino acids. CDR3 loop: CASTQVVQETQYF. In DNA, the CDR3 is TGTGCCAGCACTCAGGTTGTACAAGAGACCCAGTACTTC.

This clonotype was recorded many times. The genes are TRBV19 and TRBJ2-2; D is unclear. The germline V gene encodes CDR1 LNHDA and CDR2 SQIVND (reference sequence). CDR3 length: 12 amino acids. Deletions cut 5 bases from V and 3 bases from J, with 4 bases between. CDR3: CASSVDTGELFF. CDR3 sequence (DNA): TGTGCCAGTAGTGTCGACACCGGGGAGCTGTTTTTT.

This clonotype was found a few times. CDR3 coding DNA: TGTGCCAGCAGACCCCATGCTTGGACTAGCGGGGTGAGCTCCTACAATGAGCAGTTCTTC. This codes for CASRPHAWTSGVSSYNEQFF. The rearrangement joins TRBV12-3 or TRBV12-4 to TRBJ2-1, with TRBD2 matching 12 bases. Unmatched junction bases numbered 15, after V lost 6 bases and J lost 0 bases. CDR3 length: 20 residues.

This clonotype was observed at least ten times. The chain employs TRBV11-3 and TRBJ1-1, with a possible D match to TRBD1 (5 bases). The CDR3 contains 15 residues. Germline CDR1 and CDR2: SGHNT and YENEEA. V was trimmed by 1 base and J by 0 bases, leaving 9 bases between them. The CDR3 loop reads CASSLVDSLNTEAFF. CDR3 bases: TGTGCCAGCAGCTTAGTTGACAGCCTGAACACTGAAGCTTTCTTT.

This clonotype was observed many times. The chain links TRBV11-2 to TRBJ2-3; D is possibly TRBD2 (5 bases). Trimming removed 4 bases from V and 3 bases from J, with 14 bases in between. The CDR3 contains 15 residues. Per germline, CDR1 SGHAT and CDR2 FQNNGV. CDR3 DNA sequence: TGTGCCAGCAGCTCGGTCCCGGGATATACAGATACGCAGTATTTT. It specifies CASSSVPGYTDTQYF.

Only a few counts were recorded for this clonotype. V is TRBV19 and J is TRBJ2-5; 8 bases are shared with TRBD1. Per germline, CDR1 LNHDA and CDR2 SQIVND (reference sequence). V trimming: 7 bases; J trimming: 5 bases; junction bases outside the gene matches: 9. There are 14 residues in the CDR3. The CDR3 region is CASNYRGDGETQYF. The CDR3 coding sequence is TGTGCCAGTAACTACAGGGGGGACGGGGAGACCCAGTACTTC.

This clonotype was seen at least ten times. This chain links TRBV6-1 with TRBJ2-5; D remains unclear. The CDR3 runs 12 residues. Trimming took off 5 bases at V and 5 bases at J, with 9 bases between the two ends. Germline lookup yields CDR1 MNHNS and CDR2 SASEGT. The CDR3 sequence is CASSRVWETQYF. In nucleotides, the CDR3 is TGTGCCAGCAGTAGGGTGTGGGAGACCCAGTACTTC.

Of note for this clonotype: An end of the junction differs from the germline gene, which may be a read error. The genes are TRBV27 and TRBJ2-7; no clear D gene. Looked up from germline, CDR1 is MNHEY and CDR2 is SMNVEV (reference sequence). CDR3 length: 10 amino acids. The CDR3 bases are TGTGTCAGCAGGTTCTACGAGCAGTACTTC. Its protein product is CVSRFYEQYF.

The V and J genes are TRBV6-1 and TRBJ2-1; possibly TRBD2 for D (6 bases). Germline loops: CDR1 MNHNS, CDR2 SASEGT. CDR3 size: 17 residues. V was shortened by 2 bases and J by 0 bases, with 14 bases between the two germline ends. The chain's CDR3 is CASSERRPGSSYNEQFF. The CDR3 region has the DNA TGTGCCAGCAGTGAACGTAGACCCGGGAGCTCCTACAATGAGCAGTTCTTC.

A word on this clonotype: A single base separates this from a much larger clone, so it may be a read error. The gene calls are TRBV7-2 and TRBJ1-2; no definite D call. The CDR3 consists of 14 residues. Germline CDR1 is SGHTA and CDR2 is FQGNSA. V was cut by 6 bases and J by 3 bases, with 14 bases left in between. This chain's CDR3 is CASRPEGMYYGYTF. As DNA, the CDR3 is TGTGCCAGCAGACCTGAGGGAATGTACTATGGCTACACCTTC.

This clonotype was recorded at least ten times. The chain carries TRBV12-5 and TRBJ1-6; D is unresolved. V was pared by 5 bases and J by 8 bases, with 7 bases between. Germline V lookup: CDR1 LGHNT, CDR2 FRNRAP. The CDR3 is made up of 12 amino acids. This CDR3 reads CASGLPDSPLHF. The CDR3, as DNA: TGTGCTAGTGGTCTCCCGGATTCACCCCTCCACTTT.

This clonotype has at least ten counts. The chain couples TRBV18 to TRBJ1-1; TRBD1 matches at 7 bases. There are 13 residues in the CDR3. J lost 7 bases, V lost 6 bases, and 8 bases had no gene match. CDR1 and CDR2 from the germline V gene are KGHSH and LQKENI. The CDR3 loop reads CASSLDRYGEAFF. CDR3 in DNA: TGTGCCAGCTCCCTGGACAGGTACGGTGAAGCTTTCTTT.

Many counts were recorded for this clonotype. The chain employs TRBV28 and TRBJ2-7; TRBD2 is a possible D gene (5 bases). This CDR3 region has 15 residues. Trimming took 3 bases from V and 2 from J, leaving 14 bases between them. Germline-derived CDR1 and CDR2 are MDHEN and SYDVKM. CDR3 protein: CASSFPTDGAYEQYF. The DNA for the CDR3 is TGTGCCAGCAGTTTCCCGACCGACGGGGCCTACGAGCAGTACTTC.

This clonotype was observed at least ten times. J is TRBJ2-7 and V is TRBV5-1; TRBD1 agrees at 11 bases. The CDR3 consists of 16 residues. The V and J ends lost 0 bases and 5 bases, in that order; junction bases with no gene match: 7. Germline V lookup: CDR1 SGHRS, CDR2 YFSETQ. The CDR3 bases are TGCGCCAGCAGCTTGGGACCCAGGGACAGGGGGAACGAGCAGTACTTC. Its translation: CASSLGPRDRGNEQYF.

This clonotype was recorded at least ten times. This chain's CDR3 is CSAPGLAGGTDTQYF. The CDR3 region has the DNA TGCAGTGCCCCTGGACTAGCGGGGGGGACAGATACGCAGTATTTT. The chain is built from TRBV20-1 and TRBJ2-3; 15 bases match TRBD2. V gave up 6 bases and J gave up 3 bases; unmatched junction bases: 4. The CDR3 consists of 15 residues. Germline V CDR1 and CDR2: DFQATT, SNEGSKA (reference sequence).